The next 28 T cell receptor beta chains were all read from a single sample in a study of CD8 T cells in ankylosing spondylitis. TCRdb ran MiXCR on the 5' RACE reads and lists one entry per CDR3 protein. The sample lists about 150,000 distinct CDR3 sequences, more than 5.5% occurring once. Sequencing was carried out using blood, either unsorted or a sorted T cell fraction (not recorded which). The receptors were sampled from a female donor with ankylosing spondylitis or in good health (not recorded which).

This clonotype was seen ten or more times. The chain combines TRBV11-1 with TRBJ1-5, with a tentative D call TRBD1 (6 bases). CDR1 is SGHAT and CDR2 is FQDESV in the germline V gene (reference sequence). The germline V and J ends were trimmed by 6 bases and 0 bases, with 21 bases remaining between them. The CDR3 length is 18 residues. The CDR3 loop is CASRRGGPSPYSNQPQHF. In DNA, the CDR3 is TGTGCCAGCAGACGGGGGGGCCCATCTCCTTATAGCAATCAGCCCCAGCATTTT.

CDR3 sequence reads: CASSLAKGLSEQFF. The DNA for the CDR3 is TGCGCCAGCAGCTTGGCCAAGGGACTTAGTGAGCAGTTCTTC. This chain connects TRBV5-1 to TRBJ2-1; tentative D call: TRBD2 (6 bases). V lost 0 bases and J lost 9, with 13 bases in between. The CDR3 has 14 residues. Germline V lookup: CDR1 SGHRS, CDR2 YFSETQ.

This clonotype has only a few counts. J is TRBJ2-2 and V is TRBV9; D is perhaps TRBD2 (5 bases). The CDR3 sequence is 17 residues long. V lost 2 bases to trimming and J lost 3 bases, with 17 bases between them. CDR1 and CDR2 from the germline V gene are SGDLS and YYNGEE. The CDR3 spells CASSVLNAGLHTGELFF. The DNA of the CDR3 is TGTGCCAGCAGCGTTTTAAACGCGGGTCTCCACACCGGGGAGCTGTTTTTT.

This clonotype was recorded many times. The rearrangement uses TRBV20-1 and TRBJ1-2; D unresolved. Germline V gene lookup returns CDR1 DFQATT and CDR2 SNEGSKA (reference sequence). Deletions cut 5 bases from V and 4 bases from J, with 11 bases between. The CDR3 length is 12 residues. CDR3 sequence reads: CSAEGRTYGYTF. In DNA form, the CDR3 reads TGCAGTGCTGAGGGCCGAACCTATGGCTACACCTTC.

At least ten counts were recorded for this clonotype. The chain uses TRBV2 and TRBJ1-2, with D unclear. The CDR3 runs to 15 residues. Trimming left V 3 bases short and J 8 bases short, with 19 bases between. Germline-derived CDR1 and CDR2 are SNHLY and FYNNEI. The CDR3 reads CASSDLGRKIAGYTF. CDR3 nucleotides: TGTGCCAGCAGTGATTTAGGACGGAAGATTGCGGGCTACACCTTC.

The V call is TRBV19, the J call TRBJ1-5, with D maybe TRBD1 (5 bases). The CDR3 has 14 amino acids. V dropped 7 bases and J dropped 1 base, with 11 bases sitting between them. Germline CDR1 and CDR2: LNHDA and SQIVND (reference sequence). Written as DNA, the CDR3 is TGTGCCAGTACAGTCTCAGGGAGCAATCAGCCCCAGCATTTT. Translated: CASTVSGSNQPQHF.

This clonotype was detected many times. V gene TRBV3-1 combines with J gene TRBJ1-4, with no clear D. The CDR3 runs to 15 residues. V lost 3 bases and J 6 bases, leaving 14 bases between the germline ends. CDR1 is LGHDT, CDR2 YNNKEL, per germline (reference sequence). Written as DNA, the CDR3 is TGTGCCAGCAGCCAGTCCGGGCCACCATATGAAAAACTGTTTTTT. It specifies CASSQSGPPYEKLFF.

This clonotype was observed many times. This rearrangement joins TRBV27 to TRBJ1-6; TRBD1 agrees at 8 bases. The CDR3 is made up of 16 amino acids. V lost 5 bases to trimming and J lost 6 bases; unmatched junction nucleotides: 9. Looked up from germline, CDR1 is MNHEY and CDR2 is SMNVEV (reference sequence). CDR3 protein: CASSGGQGAINSPLHF. CDR3 in DNA: TGTGCCAGCAGTGGGGGGCAGGGGGCGATTAATTCACCCCTCCACTTT.

This clonotype has at least ten counts. This rearrangement joins TRBV4-1 to TRBJ1-1, with a possible D match to TRBD1 (5 bases). V was trimmed by 4 bases and J by 2 bases, leaving 11 bases between them. This CDR3 contains 14 residues. Germline CDR1 MGHRA, CDR2 YSYEKL. In nucleotides, the CDR3 is TGCGCCAGCAGCCCCGACAGAGCAAACACTGAAGCTTTCTTT. This translates into CASSPDRANTEAFF.

This clonotype appeared many times. CDR3 loop: CSATTGAVGAGNTIYF. CDR3 in DNA: TGCAGTGCTACCACGGGGGCCGTAGGGGCTGGAAACACCATATATTTT. The chain combines TRBV20-1 with TRBJ1-3; D perhaps matches TRBD1 (6 bases). This CDR3 spans 16 amino acids. Per the germline V gene, CDR1 is DFQATT and CDR2 is SNEGSKA (reference sequence). The ends were cut back, 4 bases at V and 2 bases at J, with 18 bases in the middle.

This clonotype occurred many times. The rearrangement links TRBV30 to TRBJ2-5; D call uncertain. Germline-derived CDR1 and CDR2 are GTSNPN and SVGIG (reference sequence). Trimming cost V 0 bases and J 5 bases, with 4 bases left between them. This CDR3 has 11 amino acids. The CDR3 DNA is TGTGCCTGGAGTGTACGGGAGACCCAGTACTTC. Translated: CAWSVRETQYF.

This clonotype has a count of ten or more. The chain recombines TRBV12-3 or TRBV12-4 with TRBJ1-5, with TRBD1 as a possible D gene (5 bases). V lost 3 bases and J lost 7, with 16 bases in between. The CDR3 has 15 amino acids. CDR3 coding DNA: TGTGCCAGCAGTTTTGGAGCCCAGGGACGGCAGCCCCAGCATTTT. The encoded protein is CASSFGAQGRQPQHF.

This clonotype was detected ten times or more. This chain connects TRBV27 to TRBJ1-2, with unresolved D. V was clipped by 3 bases and J by 7 bases, with 9 bases between them. Germline V gene lookup returns CDR1 MNHEY and CDR2 SMNVEV (reference sequence). This CDR3 has 12 residues. The CDR3: CASSFLSRGYTF. CDR3 bases: TGTGCCAGCAGTTTCCTTTCCCGTGGCTACACCTTC.

This clonotype was seen repeatedly, ten times or more. The rearrangement uses TRBV5-6 and TRBJ1-2; D is possibly TRBD1 (5 bases). Germline CDR1 reads SGHDT; CDR2 reads YYEEEE. The CDR3 is 16 residues long. Trimming took off 0 bases at V and 0 bases at J, with 12 bases between the two ends. CDR3 DNA sequence: TGTGCCAGCAGCTTGGGCGCGGGGACCTCTAACTATGGCTACACCTTC. Its protein is CASSLGAGTSNYGYTF.

In its sample, this clonotype was seen many times. This sequence joins TRBV5-1 and TRBJ1-6; no clear D. Germline V gene sequence: CDR1 SGHRS, CDR2 YFSETQ. The CDR3 totals 13 residues. V was cut by 4 bases and J by 7 bases, with 9 bases left in between. This chain's CDR3 is CASSPTVNSPLHF. The CDR3 DNA reads as TGCGCCAGCAGCCCAACAGTGAATTCACCCCTCCACTTT. The whole variable domain, remainder taken from reference TRBV5-1 and TRBJ1-6, is KAGVTQTPRYLIKTRGQQVTLSCSPISGHRSVSWYQQTPGQGLQFLFEYFSETQRNKGNFPGRFSGRQFSNSRSEMNVSTLELGDSALYLCASSPTVNSPLHFGNGTRLTVT.

This clonotype came up many times. This sequence joins TRBV4-2 and TRBJ2-5, with 7 bases that match TRBD2. J was trimmed by 0 bases and V by 0 bases; bases with no gene match: 4. Germline loops: CDR1 LGHNA, CDR2 YNFKEQ. The CDR3 is made up of 16 amino acids. CDR3 loop: CASSQDRRGNQETQYF. The CDR3 DNA follows: TGTGCCAGCAGCCAAGACCGGCGGGGGAACCAAGAGACCCAGTACTTC.

This clonotype was found many times. The J gene is TRBJ1-1, the V gene TRBV3-1; the D gene is possibly TRBD1 (5 bases). CDR1 is LGHDT and CDR2 is YNNKEL in the germline V gene (reference sequence). Between the trimmed V and J ends, which lost 4 bases and 2 bases, there was a span of 11 bases. The CDR3 has 14 amino acids. The CDR3: CASSRRGQNTEAFF. The CDR3 DNA follows: TGTGCCAGCAGCCGTAGGGGCCAAAACACTGAAGCTTTCTTT. The whole variable domain, remainder taken from reference TRBV3-1 and TRBJ1-1, is DTAVSQTPKYLVTQMGNDKSIKCEQNLGHDTMYWYKQDSKKFLKIMFSYNNKELIINETVPNRFSPKSPDKAHLNLHINSLELGDSAVYFCASSRRGQNTEAFFGQGTRLTVV.

There are many counts of this clonotype. An end of the junction does not agree with germline; a read error may underlie this. This chain uses TRBV19 with TRBJ2-2, with TRBD1 matching 7 bases. CDR3 length: 17 amino acids. The V gene's germline CDR1 is LNHDA and CDR2 SQIVND (reference sequence). The CDR3 DNA is TGTGCTAGTAGTATAGGGTACGGACAGGTTAACACCGGGGAGCTGTTTTTT. Translating it yields CASSIGYGQVNTGELFF.

J is TRBJ2-3 and V is TRBV4-2, with 15 bases that match TRBD2. The germline gives CDR1 LGHNA, CDR2 YNFKEQ. V lost 5 bases, J lost 5 bases, and 5 bases stayed unmatched. The CDR3 has 16 amino acids. The CDR3 nucleotides are TGTGCCAGCAGCAAGGGACTAGCGGGGGGAGAAGATACGCAGTATTTT. It specifies CASSKGLAGGEDTQYF.

Turning to this clonotype: A single base separates this from a much larger clone, so it may be a read error. The conserved phenylalanine or tryptophan normally closing the CDR3 is absent here, so this likely arose from a read error. This chain joins TRBV7-2 and TRBJ1-2; D gene unclear. The CDR3 is 11 residues long. Germline CDR1 and CDR2: SGHTA and FQGNSA. V was clipped by 5 bases and J by 4 bases, with 5 bases between them. Here the CDR3 DNA reads TGTGCCAGCAGCGCCAGCTATGGCTACACCCTC. This sequence encodes CASSASYGYTL.

This clonotype showed up many times. The chain couples TRBV20-1 to TRBJ1-1; unclear D gene. V was clipped by 6 bases and J by 0 bases, with 14 bases between them. Germline CDR1 reads DFQATT; CDR2 reads SNEGSKA (reference sequence). The length of the CDR3 is 14 residues. This chain's CDR3 is CSAIKPTMNTEAFF. CDR3 DNA: TGCAGTGCGATAAAGCCCACAATGAACACTGAAGCTTTCTTT.

In its sample, this clonotype was seen many times. The chain uses TRBV20-1 and TRBJ1-5; D not certain. Deletions cut 8 bases from V and 2 bases from J, with 10 bases between. The CDR3 has 12 amino acids. Germline assignment: CDR1 DFQATT and CDR2 SNEGSKA (reference sequence). The CDR3 region has the DNA TGCAGTTCTTCGAGCGGCAATCAGCCCCAGCATTTT. The encoded protein is CSSSSGNQPQHF.

On this clonotype itself: Being one base from a much bigger clone, this may be a read error. The rearrangement links TRBV3-1 to TRBJ2-2, with 10 bases that match TRBD2. Germline loops: CDR1 LGHDT, CDR2 YNNKEL (reference sequence). The CDR3 covers 18 residues. This chain's CDR3 is CASTQGGLAGAHTGELFF. In DNA form, the CDR3 reads TGTGCCAGCACCCAAGGAGGCCTAGCGGGGGCTCACACCGGGGAGCTGTTTTTT.

This clonotype was counted at least ten times. The rearrangement joins TRBV7-9 to TRBJ2-1, with unresolved D. Trimming took off 8 bases at V and 0 bases at J, with 11 bases between the two ends. Germline CDR1 is SEHNR and CDR2 is FQNEAQ (reference sequence). CDR3 length: 14 amino acids. The CDR3 sequence is CASVPESSYNEQFF. The CDR3 region has the DNA TGTGCCAGCGTACCGGAGAGCTCCTACAATGAGCAGTTCTTC.

This clonotype was picked up many times. The chain employs TRBV12-3 or TRBV12-4 and TRBJ2-1; either TRBD1 or TRBD2 may fit D (5 bases each). CDR3 length: 15 amino acids. V dropped 5 bases and J dropped 9 bases, with 20 bases sitting between them. CDR3 nucleotide sequence: TGTGCCAGCAGTACCTCCGAGGGGCTTCGGGGTGAGCAGTTCTTC. Protein: CASSTSEGLRGEQFF.

This clonotype was observed many times. V is TRBV5-1 and J is TRBJ2-7; 8 bases are a match to TRBD1. Looked up from germline, CDR1 is SGHRS and CDR2 is YFSETQ. V shed 3 bases, J shed 7 bases, and the junction held 9 bases outside the gene matches. CDR3 length equals 14 residues. The CDR3 DNA is TGCGCCAGCAGCTCCGGACAGGGCCGATGGGAGCAGTACTTC. Amino acids: CASSSGQGRWEQYF.

Ten or more counts support this clonotype. The V and J genes are TRBV5-1 and TRBJ2-3; 8 bases match TRBD2. J lost 4 bases, V lost 3 bases, and 7 bases had no gene match. The CDR3 extends over 15 amino acids. Germline V lookup: CDR1 SGHRS, CDR2 YFSETQ. The CDR3 DNA reads TGCGCCAGCAGCTCCCCGGCGGGGGGATCAGATACGCAGTATTTT. Amino acid sequence: CASSSPAGGSDTQYF.

The table lists this clonotype with many counts. V and J are TRBV4-1 and TRBJ2-1; no reliable D call. This CDR3 has 13 residues. Looked up from germline, CDR1 is MGHRA and CDR2 is YSYEKL. V lost 4 bases and J 6 bases, leaving 10 bases between the germline ends. CDR3 sequence: CASSPLGPNEQFF. In DNA form, the CDR3 reads TGCGCCAGCAGCCCCCTCGGTCCCAATGAGCAGTTCTTC.